These 14 T cell receptor beta chains originate from one sample sequenced in a study of blood T cell repertoires in COVID-19. The table came from immunoSEQ multiplex PCR; TCRdb's copy has only in-frame clones and leaves some out. The sample contains approximately 140,000 clones, 80% to 85% of which appear only once. The specimen was PBMCs or T cells enriched from blood (not recorded which). These receptors were collected from a woman aged 45-60 years who had been exposed to COVID-19.

In DNA, the CDR3 is TGTGCCAGCAGCGCCCTTTACAGGGCCCACCAGCATTTT. This encodes CASSALYRAHQHF. The chain employs TRBV11-2 and TRBJ1-5, with D perhaps TRBD1 (6 bases). Germline CDR1 is SGHAT and CDR2 is FQNNGV. Deletions cut 5 bases from V and 12 bases from J, with 17 bases between. This CDR3 comprises 13 residues.

The chain links TRBV20-1 to TRBJ1-1; D remains unclear. The CDR3 spans 13 residues. V was cut by 3 bases and J by 8 bases, with 16 bases left in between. Germline lookup yields CDR1 DFQATT and CDR2 SNEGSKA (reference sequence). This chain's CDR3 is CSASLKRMREAFF. CDR3 DNA: TGCAGTGCTAGTCTTAAACGGATGAGGGAAGCTTTCTTT.

In this sample, this clone turned up a few times. The rearrangement links TRBV18 to TRBJ1-1, with a tentative D call TRBD1 (6 bases). This CDR3 spans 13 amino acids. Germline CDR1 reads KGHSH; CDR2 reads LQKENI. V gave up 4 bases and J gave up 4 bases, with 10 bases separating them. Written as DNA, the CDR3 is TGTGCCAGCTCACGAAAACAGGGCACTGAAGCTTTCTTT. It codes for CASSRKQGTEAFF. The full variable domain, with the rest looked up from reference TRBV18 and TRBJ1-1, is NAGVMQNPRHLVRRRGQEARLRCSPMKGHSHVYWYRQLPEEGLKFMVYLQKENIIDESGMPKERFSAEFPKEGPSILRIQQVVRGDSAAYFCASSRKQGTEAFFGQGTRLTVV.

The gene calls are TRBV6-5 and TRBJ2-3; perhaps TRBD2 as D (6 bases). Germline CDR1 is MNHEY and CDR2 is SVGAGI. Deletions cut 5 bases from V and 2 bases from J, with 11 bases between. This CDR3 region has 14 residues. The CDR3 reads CASSTGLYTDTQYF. The CDR3 nucleotides read TGTGCCAGCAGTACGGGACTTTACACAGATACGCAGTATTTT.

This clone was observed a few times. The V and J genes are TRBV6-4 and TRBJ2-3; 9 bases agree with TRBD2. Trimming took 4 bases from V and 1 from J; bases not matched to a gene: 3. Germline loops: CDR1 MRHNA, CDR2 SNTAGT. The CDR3 is 15 residues long. The CDR3 coding sequence is TGTGCCAGCAGTGTAGCGGGAGAGGGCACAGATACGCAGTATTTT. It encodes CASSVAGEGTDTQYF.

This clone was observed a few times. J is TRBJ1-5 and V is TRBV19; TRBD1 matches 8 bases. V lost 7 bases, J lost 3 bases, and 5 bases stayed unmatched. The CDR3 contains 14 residues. Per germline, CDR1 LNHDA and CDR2 SQIVND (reference sequence). The CDR3 DNA reads as TGTGCCAGTAACACGGACAGGGCCAATCAGCCCCAGCATTTT. Protein: CASNTDRANQPQHF.

This clone was picked up one time. V is TRBV27 and J is TRBJ2-3; D remains unclear. The CDR3 consists of 12 residues. V was cut by 7 bases and J by 2 bases, with 7 bases left in between. Germline CDR1 is MNHEY and CDR2 is SMNVEV (reference sequence). CDR3 residues: CASTSYTDTQYF. CDR3 nucleotide sequence: TGTGCCAGCACGTCCTACACAGATACGCAGTATTTT.

V is TRBV4-1 and J is TRBJ2-2, with D uncertain. From germline, CDR1 is MGHRA and CDR2 YSYEKL. Trimming took 3 bases from V and 1 from J, leaving 9 bases between them. This CDR3 spans 15 amino acids. CDR3 in DNA: TGCGCCAGCAGCCACTGGGCCGGGAACACCGGGGAGCTGTTTTTT. Translating it yields CASSHWAGNTGELFF.

The genes are TRBV4-1 and TRBJ1-4, with 8 bases matching TRBD1. Germline trimming cut 4 bases from V and 8 bases from J; bases unmatched to any gene: 6. CDR1 and CDR2 from the germline V gene are MGHRA and YSYEKL. The CDR3 length is 14 residues. The CDR3 loop is CASSLGQGGEKLFF. In DNA, the CDR3 is TGCGCCAGCAGCCTTGGACAGGGAGGCGAAAAACTGTTTTTT.

The V gene is TRBV5-4, the J gene TRBJ2-3; the match to TRBD2 covers 13 bases. V lost 5 bases, J lost 1 base, and 4 bases stayed unmatched. The CDR3 spans 16 residues. CDR1 and CDR2 (germline): SGHNT, YYREEE (reference sequence). The CDR3 protein is CASSWTSGSGTDTQYF. In DNA, the CDR3 is TGTGCCAGCAGTTGGACTAGCGGGAGTGGCACAGATACGCAGTATTTT.

The rearrangement joins TRBV5-1 to TRBJ1-1, with TRBD1 matching over 9 bases. J lost 0 bases, V lost 3 bases, and 9 bases had no gene match. The CDR3 has 17 residues. Germline V CDR1 and CDR2: SGHRS, YFSETQ. CDR3 sequence reads: CASSSVPGQGMNTEAFF. CDR3 nucleotides: TGCGCCAGCAGCTCAGTCCCGGGACAGGGTATGAACACTGAAGCTTTCTTT.

The count of this clone is one. This chain uses TRBV2 with TRBJ2-3; the match to TRBD2 covers 7 bases. Germline V gene sequence: CDR1 SNHLY, CDR2 FYNNEI. V gave up 4 bases and J gave up 1 base; unmatched junction bases: 5. The CDR3 is 15 amino acids. CDR3: CASSGQGGGTDTQYF. DNA for the CDR3: TGTGCCAGCAGTGGGCAGGGAGGGGGCACAGATACGCAGTATTTT.

CDR3 amino acids: CAISAGSEQFF. CDR3 nucleotide sequence: TGTGCCATCAGTGCGGGAAGTGAGCAGTTCTTC. This sequence joins TRBV10-3 and TRBJ2-1, with TRBD2 as a possible D gene (5 bases). The CDR3 spans 11 residues. The germline CDR1 and CDR2 sequences are ENHRY and SYGVKD. Trimming cost V 4 bases and J 9 bases, with 7 bases left between them.

The rearrangement links TRBV5-1 to TRBJ2-7; 8 nucleotides line up with TRBD2. Trimming cost V 4 bases and J 3 bases; bases outside gene matches: 9. Germline CDR1 reads SGHRS; CDR2 reads YFSETQ. The CDR3 is 15 residues long. The CDR3 is CASSKIGLAGYEQYF. CDR3 nucleotide sequence: TGCGCCAGCAGCAAGATTGGACTAGCCGGCTACGAGCAGTACTTC.